What follows are 17 T cell receptor beta chains derived from one specimen sequenced in a study of T cells in localized non-small cell lung cancer. Generated by immunoSEQ multiplex PCR, the TCRdb table keeps only in-frame clones and is missing some. The data hold 70,000 to 95,000 clones, with approximately 90% observed a single time. The sequences come from PBMCs, collected before any cancer treatment. These TCRs come from a woman between 35 and 75 years old with stage II squamous cell lung carcinoma.

This clone was counted a few times. V usage is TRBV11-2 and J usage is TRBJ2-5, with TRBD2 matching 9 bases. The CDR3 is 15 residues long. J lost 1 base, V lost 5 bases, and 5 bases had no gene match. The germline V gene encodes CDR1 SGHAT and CDR2 FQNNGV. This CDR3 reads CASSAGLALQETQYF. In DNA, the CDR3 is TGTGCCAGCAGCGCGGGACTAGCACTCCAAGAGACCCAGTACTTC.

The V and J genes are TRBV28 and TRBJ1-1; possible D gene TRBD1, 6 bases. Germline CDR1 MDHEN, CDR2 SYDVKM. CDR3 length: 17 residues. Between the trimmed V and J ends, which lost 5 bases and 0 bases, there was a span of 19 bases. CDR3 DNA sequence: TGTGCCAGCAGTGAGATAACAGGGCCCCGGCTGAACACTGAAGCTTTCTTT. This gives the protein CASSEITGPRLNTEAFF.

The CDR3 bases are TGTGCCAGCAGCGGTAGACAGGGGGTTGATACGCAGTATTTT. Protein: CASSGRQGVDTQYF. This chain uses TRBV5-6 with TRBJ2-3; 9 nucleotides line up with TRBD1. The CDR3 loop spans 14 amino acids. Losses at the gene ends were 4 bases for V and 6 bases for J; bases not matched to a gene: 6. Germline CDR1 and CDR2: SGHDT and YYEEEE. Drawing the rest from reference TRBV5-6 and TRBJ2-3, the complete variable domain is DAGVTQSPTHLIKTRGQQVTLRCSPKSGHDTVSWYQQALGQGPQFIFQYYEEEERQRGNFPDRFSGHQFPNYSSELNVNALLLGDSALYLCASSGRQGVDTQYFGPGTRLTVL.

The rearrangement joins TRBV6-5 to TRBJ1-2; 7 bases agree with TRBD1. V trimming: 6 bases; J trimming: 7 bases; junction bases outside the gene matches: 11. CDR3 length equals 14 residues. Germline CDR1 and CDR2: MNHEY and SVGAGI. The CDR3 spells CASRPRGVGFGYTF. The DNA of the CDR3 is TGTGCCAGCAGGCCCAGGGGGGTTGGTTTTGGCTACACCTTC.

The chain recombines TRBV2 with TRBJ2-5; unclear D gene. The germline V and J ends were trimmed by 5 bases and 0 bases, with 10 bases remaining between them. Looked up from germline, CDR1 is SNHLY and CDR2 is FYNNEI. The CDR3 sequence is 14 residues long. In DNA, the CDR3 is TGTGCCAGCAGTTACCGGAGCAACCAAGAGACCCAGTACTTC. Translating it yields CASSYRSNQETQYF. Full variable domain (remainder filled in from reference TRBV2 and TRBJ2-5): EPEVTQTPSHQVTQMGQEVILRCVPISNHLYFYWYRQILGQKVEFLVSFYNNEISEKSEIFDDQFSVERPDGSNFTLKIRSTKLEDSAMYFCASSYRSNQETQYFGPGTRLLVL.

J is TRBJ1-4 and V is TRBV27, with no clear D. With 1 base removed from V and 5 bases from J, the gap between germline ends came to 11 bases. The CDR3 is 15 amino acids. Germline CDR1 reads MNHEY; CDR2 reads SMNVEV (reference sequence). CDR3: CASSLFGRQNEKLFF. The CDR3 DNA sequence: TGTGCCAGCAGTTTATTTGGCAGGCAGAATGAAAAACTGTTTTTT.

This chain links TRBV5-4 with TRBJ1-1, with TRBD1 matching over 9 bases. V gave up 4 bases and J gave up 5 bases; unmatched junction bases: 6. Germline V gene data show CDR1 as SGHNT and CDR2 as YYREEE (reference sequence). The CDR3 loop spans 14 amino acids. This CDR3 is CASSPTGGRTEAFF. CDR3 in DNA: TGTGCCAGCAGCCCCACAGGGGGCCGTACTGAAGCTTTCTTT.

This clone was detected only a few times. V is TRBV6-5 and J is TRBJ1-2, with 7 positions matching TRBD1. Per the germline V gene, CDR1 is MNHEY and CDR2 is SVGAGI. The V gene end was trimmed by 4 bases and the J gene end by 4 bases; junction bases not matched to a gene: 6. This CDR3 region has 14 residues. In DNA, the CDR3 is TGTGCCAGCAGTTCCCAAGGGGGCGGCTATGGCTACACCTTC. Translating it yields CASSSQGGGYGYTF.

V and J are TRBV21-1 and TRBJ2-7; TRBD2, as called in the table, went unchecked against the DNA. TRBV21-1 constitutes a pseudogene. The CDR3 is made up of 14 amino acids. The CDR3 sequence: CASKGSGRSYEQYF. In nucleotides, the CDR3 is TGTGCCAGCAAAGGTAGCGGGCGCTCCTACGAGCAGTACTTC.

The J gene is TRBJ2-2, the V gene TRBV5-4; D gene ambiguous. Deletions cut 2 bases from V and 0 bases from J, with 8 bases between. Germline values: CDR1 SGHNT, CDR2 YYREEE (reference sequence). The CDR3 runs to 15 residues. The CDR3 region is CASSLGRSNTGELFF. The CDR3 nucleotides read TGTGCCAGCAGCTTAGGCAGGTCGAACACCGGGGAGCTGTTTTTT.

V and J are TRBV7-9 and TRBJ2-1; no firm D call. Per germline, CDR1 SEHNR and CDR2 FQNEAQ (reference sequence). Trimming took off 1 base at V and 5 bases at J, with 15 bases between the two ends. The length of the CDR3 is 16 residues. The CDR3 loop is CASSLGDWGLDNEQFF. The CDR3 coding sequence is TGTGCCAGCAGCTTAGGGGATTGGGGTTTGGACAATGAGCAGTTCTTC.

This chain joins TRBV6-6 and TRBJ2-1; D not certain. The CDR3 is 14 residues long. Germline V gene sequence: CDR1 MNHNY, CDR2 SVGAGI (reference sequence). Deletions cut 5 bases from V and 4 bases from J, with 12 bases between. This CDR3 is CASSLIPSYNEQFF. CDR3 sequence (DNA): TGTGCCAGCAGTCTAATTCCATCTTACAATGAGCAGTTCTTC.

This clone was seen more than once but under ten times. V and J are TRBV7-2 and TRBJ1-2; 7 bases line up with TRBD1. Germline V gene data show CDR1 as SGHTA and CDR2 as FQGNSA. Trimming at V came to 8 bases and at J to 4 bases, leaving 7 bases not matched to a gene. The CDR3 is 13 residues long. For the CDR3, the DNA is TGTGCCAGCTCTCGAGGACAGGTCTATGGCTACACCTTC. This sequence encodes CASSRGQVYGYTF.

The V call is TRBV28, the J call TRBJ2-7, with 7 positions matching TRBD2. Trimming cost V 2 bases and J 0 bases; bases outside gene matches: 4. CDR3 length equals 15 residues. Germline lookup yields CDR1 MDHEN and CDR2 SYDVKM. In nucleotides, the CDR3 is TGTGCCAGCAGTTTACAAAGCGGGGCCTCCTACGAGCAGTACTTC. The encoded protein is CASSLQSGASYEQYF.

The rearrangement uses TRBV7-2 and TRBJ2-3; D is unresolved. V shed 1 base and J shed 10 bases, with 9 bases lying between them. The germline gives CDR1 SGHTA, CDR2 FQGNSA. The CDR3 is made up of 12 amino acids. The CDR3 sequence: CASSLGYPPQYF. CDR3 DNA: TGTGCCAGCAGCTTAGGATACCCTCCGCAGTATTTT.

A single count supports this clone. V gene TRBV11-2 combines with J gene TRBJ2-5, with no clear D. The length of the CDR3 is 12 residues. V gave up 2 bases and J gave up 5 bases, with 6 bases separating them. Germline loops: CDR1 SGHAT, CDR2 FQNNGV. The CDR3 region is CASSLRSETQYF. CDR3 DNA sequence: TGTGCCAGCAGCTTAAGGAGTGAGACCCAGTACTTC.

The rearrangement joins TRBV6-4 to TRBJ1-1, with no clear D. Trimming removed 2 bases from V and 6 bases from J, with 10 bases in between. Germline values: CDR1 MRHNA, CDR2 SNTAGT. The CDR3 extends over 13 amino acids. CDR3 nucleotide sequence: TGTGCCAGCAGTGACAGGAGACACCCTGAAGCTTTCTTT. Amino acid sequence: CASSDRRHPEAFF.